The rows below give T cell receptor beta chains drawn from one sample of a study of cytomegalovirus exposure and HLA in healthy donors. Clones were sequenced by immunoSEQ multiplex PCR, and TCRdb holds only the in-frame ones, with some missing. The data contain roughly 130,000 clones, more than 80% of them singletons. The sequenced sample consisted of PBMCs. These receptors came from a man younger than 40 in good health and CMV-seronegative. Both conserved end residues are part of each CDR3. A D gene is named only where the DNA matches it firmly. Some rows have no size entry. The others give once, few or many, or a class for an expanded clone.

size,D,length,V,J,CDR3,DNA
NA,TRBD1,14,TRBV4-1,TRBJ2-7,CASSQDRGRLEQYF,TGCGCCAGCAGCCAGGACAGGGGGCGCCTCGAGCAGTACTTC
NA,TRBD2,15,TRBV6-6,TRBJ2-1,CASRMKRGGYNEQFF,TGTGCCAGCAGAATGAAGCGGGGGGGGTACAATGAGCAGTTCTTC
NA,NA,13,TRBV9,TRBJ2-1,CASSQGRNNEQFF,TGTGCCAGCAGCCAGGGCCGAAACAATGAGCAGTTCTTC
NA,TRBD2,16,TRBV6-6,TRBJ2-5,CASSFSSGGIPETQYF,TGTGCCAGCAGTTTCTCTAGCGGGGGGATTCCAGAGACCCAGTACTTC
NA,TRBD1,16,TRBV25-1,TRBJ2-5,CASSEWTGILQETQYF,TGTGCCAGCAGTGAATGGACAGGGATCCTCCAAGAGACCCAGTACTTC
NA,TRBD2,15,TRBV9,TRBJ2-3,CASSVTSGTTDTQYF,TGTGCCAGCAGCGTAACTAGCGGAACAACAGATACGCAGTATTTT
NA,TRBD1,14,TRBV30,TRBJ1-6,CAWGPGQENSPLHF,TGTGCCTGGGGCCCGGGACAGGAAAATTCACCCCTCCACTTT
NA,TRBD1,16,TRBV2,TRBJ1-2,CASRERVDRAGLGYTF,TGTGCCAGCAGGGAACGGGTTGACAGGGCCGGACTTGGCTACACCTTC
NA,NA,13,TRBV29-1,TRBJ2-3,CSVDSTAIDTQYF,TGCAGCGTTGATTCGACAGCGATAGATACGCAGTATTTT
few,TRBD1,15,TRBV4-1,TRBJ1-1,CASSLRQGARTEAFF,TGCGCCAGCAGCCTACGACAGGGGGCGAGGACTGAAGCTTTCTTT